Following are 19 T cell receptor beta chains from one sample sequenced in a study of identical twins. TCRdb used MiXCR to reprocess the 5' RACE reads, holding one entry per CDR3 protein. The sample consists of some 760,000 distinct CDR3 sequences, 15% to 20% of them appearing once. The sample was also linked to a second study, of T cells expressing NK-cell markers.

Sequencing was performed on PBMCs. The receptors derive from a woman aged 18 to 35 in good health.

This clonotype was observed at least ten times. CDR3: CASSLTGGGNTEAFF. CDR3 nucleotide sequence: TGTGCCAGCAGCCTTACGGGGGGAGGAAACACTGAAGCTTTCTTT. V usage is TRBV7-2 and J usage is TRBJ1-1, with D maybe TRBD1 (5 bases). This CDR3 is 15 amino acids long. Trimming left V 5 bases short and J 2 bases short, with 15 bases between. CDR1 is SGHTA and CDR2 is FQGNSA in the germline V gene.

The CDR3 coding sequence is TGTGCCAGTAGTATGAAGGGGGCGAGTCAGCCCCAGCATTTT. Translation: CASSMKGASQPQHF. This chain joins TRBV19 and TRBJ1-5; TRBD1 agrees at 7 bases. This CDR3 has 14 amino acids. With 3 bases clipped from V and 6 bases from J, the junction kept 5 bases outside the gene matches. CDR1 is LNHDA, CDR2 SQIVND, per germline (reference sequence).

The chain joins TRBV20-1 to TRBJ2-3; 11 nucleotides line up with TRBD2. The junction had 2 bases not matched to a gene; V was cut back by 2 bases and J by 4 bases. CDR3 length equals 14 residues. Germline V lookup: CDR1 DFQATT, CDR2 SNEGSKA (reference sequence). Here the CDR3 reads CSARLAGGADTQYF. In nucleotides, the CDR3 is TGCAGTGCTAGACTAGCGGGGGGTGCAGATACGCAGTATTTT.

This clonotype came up a few times. The rearrangement joins TRBV12-3 or TRBV12-4 to TRBJ2-3; D is perhaps TRBD2 (5 bases). Trimming shortened V by 5 bases and J by 2 bases, and 11 bases separated the two germline ends. CDR3 length equals 14 residues. CDR3: CASSTTGFTDTQYF. The CDR3 region has the DNA TGTGCCAGCAGTACCACGGGATTCACAGATACGCAGTATTTT.

The rearrangement joins TRBV21-1 to TRBJ2-1; TRBD1 is the table's D call and was not checked against the DNA. TRBV21-1 is a known pseudogene. The CDR3 contains 17 residues. The CDR3 protein is CASSFRDRVILNNEQFF. CDR3 in DNA: TGTGCCAGCAGCTTCCGGGACAGGGTTATCCTCAACAATGAGCAGTTCTTC.

The chain links TRBV20-1 to TRBJ2-5; D is unresolved. Looked up from germline, CDR1 is DFQATT and CDR2 is SNEGSKA (reference sequence). The CDR3 is 13 residues long. The V end lost 1 base, the J end lost 9 bases, and 15 bases lay between the germline ends. CDR3 residues: CSARANVAASQYF. The CDR3 region has the DNA TGCAGTGCTAGAGCGAATGTTGCCGCTTCCCAGTACTTC.

The chain combines TRBV5-1 with TRBJ2-7; 7 bases agree with TRBD1. With 3 bases clipped from V and 2 bases from J, the junction kept 5 bases outside the gene matches. The CDR3 has 14 residues. Per germline, CDR1 SGHRS and CDR2 YFSETQ. CDR3 amino acids: CASSSGTETYEQYF. The DNA for the CDR3 is TGCGCCAGCAGCTCCGGGACAGAGACCTACGAGCAGTACTTC.

The V gene is TRBV12-3 or TRBV12-4, the J gene TRBJ2-7; 8 bases are a match to TRBD1. V lost 6 bases to trimming and J lost 5 bases; unmatched junction nucleotides: 6. This CDR3 is 13 amino acids long. CDR3 sequence reads: CASSRTGWNEQYF. The CDR3 region has the DNA TGTGCCAGCAGCCGGACAGGGTGGAACGAGCAGTACTTC.

This clonotype was counted between two and nine times. Here the CDR3 DNA reads TGTGCCAGCGGGACATGGCTTGAGCAGTTCTTC. This encodes CASGTWLEQFF. The gene calls are TRBV19 and TRBJ2-1; D is perhaps TRBD1 (6 bases). This CDR3 comprises 11 residues. Trimming shortened V by 9 bases and J by 9 bases, and 12 bases separated the two germline ends. The germline V gene encodes CDR1 LNHDA and CDR2 SQIVND (reference sequence).

Here the CDR3 reads CASSLAGGPFF. DNA for the CDR3: TGTGCCAGCAGCTTAGCGGGGGGGCCGTTCTTC. This rearrangement joins TRBV7-9 to TRBJ2-1, with D perhaps matching TRBD2 (7 bases). The CDR3 runs to 11 residues. The germline V gene encodes CDR1 SEHNR and CDR2 FQNEAQ (reference sequence). Trimming took off 0 bases at V and 15 bases at J, with 9 bases between the two ends. The complete variable domain, with remaining parts taken from reference TRBV7-9 and TRBJ2-1, reads DTGVSQNPRHKITKRGQNVTFRCDPISEHNRLYWYRQTLGQGPEFLTYFQNEAQLEKSRLLSDRFSAERPKGSFSTLEIQRTEQGDSAMYLCASSLAGGPFFGPGTRLTVL.

Only a few counts were recorded for this clonotype. Sequence at one end of the junction differs from germline and may be a read error. The genes are TRBV7-7 and TRBJ2-1; 8 positions match TRBD2. Germline lookup yields CDR1 SSHAT and CDR2 FNYEAQ (reference sequence). The CDR3 loop spans 14 amino acids. The CDR3 nucleotides are TGTGCTAGCAGCTTCCGGGGGGGCCTGGATGAGCAGTTCTTC. It encodes CASSFRGGLDEQFF. The entire variable domain, with the rest obtained from reference TRBV7-7 and TRBJ2-1, is as follows: GAGVSQSPRYKVTKRGQDVTLRCDPISSHATLYWYQQALGQGPEFLTYFNYEAQPDKSGLPSDRFSAERPEGSISTLTIQRTEQRDSAMYRCASSFRGGLDEQFFGPGTRLTVL.

The chain is built from TRBV7-9 and TRBJ1-1, with a possible D match to TRBD1 (5 bases). The V end was cut by 5 bases, the J end by 2 bases, with 12 bases between. The germline gives CDR1 SEHNR, CDR2 FQNEAQ (reference sequence). This CDR3 comprises 14 residues. The DNA for the CDR3 is TGTGCCAGCAGCGCCGGGACGCTCAACACTGAAGCTTTCTTT. Translated, it gives CASSAGTLNTEAFF. Supplemented by reference TRBV7-9 and TRBJ1-1, the full variable domain reads DTGVSQNPRHKITKRGQNVTFRCDPISEHNRLYWYRQTLGQGPEFLTYFQNEAQLEKSRLLSDRFSAERPKGSFSTLEIQRTEQGDSAMYLCASSAGTLNTEAFFGQGTRLTVV.

CDR3 sequence: CASSLGTGNSNQPQHF. DNA for the CDR3: TGCGCCAGCAGCTTGGGTACAGGGAATAGCAATCAGCCCCAGCATTTT. J is TRBJ1-5 and V is TRBV5-1; a possible D gene is TRBD1 (6 bases). Looked up from germline, CDR1 is SGHRS and CDR2 is YFSETQ. The CDR3 has 16 amino acids. V lost 0 bases and J lost 0, with 10 bases in between.

The V gene is TRBV12-3 or TRBV12-4, the J gene TRBJ2-1; D is perhaps TRBD2 (5 bases). This CDR3 has 15 amino acids. Trimming took 6 bases from V and 2 from J, leaving 14 bases between them. CDR3 DNA sequence: TGTGCCAGCAGCGTAGCGAGACCAGCCTACAATGAGCAGTTCTTC. Encoded protein: CASSVARPAYNEQFF.

The rearrangement uses TRBV12-3 or TRBV12-4 and TRBJ1-1; weak D call: TRBD1 (5 bases). This CDR3 spans 14 amino acids. The V and J ends lost 7 bases and 6 bases respectively, with 18 bases between them. The CDR3 coding sequence is TGTGCCAGCACCACTTGGATCGGGACTCCTGAAGCTTTCTTT. Its protein product is CASTTWIGTPEAFF.

This clonotype occurred a few times. The chain employs TRBV10-3 and TRBJ2-1; TRBD2 aligns across 8 bases. The V gene end was trimmed by 4 bases and the J gene end by 2 bases; junction bases not matched to a gene: 4. Germline CDR1 ENHRY, CDR2 SYGVKD. The CDR3 spans 15 residues. The CDR3 DNA reads TGTGCCATCAGTGTAGCGGGGATCCCCTACAATGAGCAGTTCTTC. Encoded protein: CAISVAGIPYNEQFF.

The CDR3 DNA follows: TGTGCCAGCAGCCCGGACCCAGCCCGGGATGAGCAGTTCTTC. Its protein product is CASSPDPARDEQFF. The J gene is TRBJ2-1, the V gene TRBV7-9; D unresolved. The CDR3 is 14 amino acids. Trimming removed 5 bases from V and 8 bases from J, with 16 bases in between. The V gene's germline CDR1 is SEHNR and CDR2 FQNEAQ (reference sequence).

This clonotype was detected a few times. V is TRBV5-1 and J is TRBJ1-1; TRBD1 aligns across 8 bases. V was pared by 4 bases and J by 7 bases, with 6 bases of the junction left unmatched. This CDR3 is 13 amino acids long. In germline, CDR1 is SGHRS, CDR2 YFSETQ. CDR3 in DNA: TGCGCCAGCAGCCATCGACAGGGGAATGAAGCTTTCTTT. Translating it yields CASSHRQGNEAFF.

There are a few counts of this clonotype. The rearrangement links TRBV6-2 or TRBV6-3 to TRBJ1-1; D may be TRBD1 (5 bases). Germline assignment: CDR1 MNHEY and CDR2 SVGEGT. V lost 7 bases, J lost 5 bases, and 17 bases lay in between. This CDR3 is built from 14 residues. This chain's CDR3 is CASNPSGGETEAFF. In nucleotides, the CDR3 is TGTGCCAGCAATCCGAGCGGGGGAGAGACTGAAGCTTTCTTT.